This TCR beta chain was obtained from a study of siplizumab effects on memory and regulatory T cells. The study's findings and limits: An assignable phenotype, naive or memory, was missing from roughly 80-95% of proliferating CD4+ or CD8+ clones. It was never confirmed that proliferating Tregs from siplizumab cultures were suppressive.

Using immunoSEQ multiplex PCR, the repertoire was profiled, and TCRdb retains in-frame clones only, with some absent. The sample has roughly 97,000 clones, over 90% seen once. Note on this clone: Its antigen remains unknown.

The junction had 7 bases not matched to a gene; V was cut back by 5 bases and J by 2 bases. CDR1 SGHTA and CDR2 FQGTGA come from the germline V gene. The CDR3 has 16 amino acids. The gene calls are TRBV7-3 and TRBJ1-4; 8 bases line up with TRBD1. The sequence derives from a human donor in good health. The sequencing sample was made of Tregs sorted from blood. CDR3 bases: TGTGCCAGCAGCCCGACCCGGACAGGGACTAATGAAAAACTGTTTTTT. Residues: CASSPTRTGTNEKLFF.